These 7 T cell receptor beta chains came from one sample sequenced in a study of OX40 agonist ivuxolimab in advanced cancers. TCRdb's table, derived via immunoSEQ multiplex PCR, lists solely in-frame clones and lacks some. The sample contains approximately 90,000 clones, about 90% of which appear only once. Sample: CD4+ or CD8+ T cells sorted from blood, taken in a trial of the OX40 agonist ivuxolimab. The receptor set was obtained from an adult with an advanced solid tumor such as melanoma, head and neck, liver or kidney cancer.

The chain links TRBV6-1 to TRBJ1-4; unclear D gene. Germline V gene data show CDR1 as MNHNS and CDR2 as SASEGT. There are 14 residues in the CDR3. V lost 1 base to trimming and J lost 3 bases, with 6 bases between them. CDR3 DNA sequence: TGTGCCAGCAGTGAAGGGGTAGCTAATGAAAAACTGTTTTTT. Its translation is CASSEGVANEKLFF.

As for this clone: A junction boundary mismatches the germline segment, possibly from a read error. The chain uses TRBV14 and TRBJ2-7; no clear D. This CDR3 comprises 16 residues. The V gene's germline CDR1 is SGHDN and CDR2 FVKESK. The DNA of the CDR3 is TGTGCCAGCAGCCCCTCCCGAGCGAGCACCTCCCACGAGCAGTACTTC. Its protein product is CASSPSRASTSHEQYF. Using reference TRBV14 and TRBJ2-7 for the parts outside the CDR3, the full variable domain is EAGVTQFPSHSVIEKGQTVTLRCDPISGHDNLYWYRRVMGKEIKFLLHFVKESKQDESGMPNNRFLAERTGGTYSTLKVQPAELEDSGVYFCASSPSRASTSHEQYFGPGTRLTVT.

The rearrangement links TRBV28 to TRBJ2-5, with 11 positions matching TRBD2. V lost 5 bases to trimming and J lost 5 bases; unmatched junction nucleotides: 16. The germline gives CDR1 MDHEN, CDR2 SYDVKM. CDR3 size: 18 residues. This CDR3 is CASSIPLAGVSLGETQYF. The CDR3 DNA reads TGTGCCAGCAGTATCCCACTAGCGGGAGTCTCTTTGGGGGAGACCCAGTACTTC.

The V gene is TRBV27, the J gene TRBJ2-3, with 11 bases identical to TRBD2. The CDR3 has 15 residues. Germline V gene sequence: CDR1 MNHEY, CDR2 SMNVEV (reference sequence). V lost 4 bases, J lost 5 bases, and 5 bases stayed unmatched. Written as DNA, the CDR3 is TGTGCCAGCAGTTCCCTAGCGGGAGGTATAGATACGCAGTATTTT. This encodes CASSSLAGGIDTQYF.

This chain connects TRBV6-6 to TRBJ2-2; D unclear. Germline V gene data show CDR1 as MNHNY and CDR2 as SVGAGI (reference sequence). Between the trimmed V and J ends, which lost 4 bases and 11 bases, there was a span of 8 bases. The length of the CDR3 is 11 residues. CDR3 loop: CASSSNYELFF. The DNA of the CDR3 is TGTGCCAGCAGTTCCAACTACGAGCTGTTTTTT.

CDR3 amino acids: CASNSYRTANTEAFF. CDR3 DNA: TGTGCCAGCAATTCATACAGGACAGCGAACACTGAAGCTTTCTTT. This chain links TRBV2 with TRBJ1-1, with D possibly being TRBD1 (6 bases). There are 15 residues in the CDR3. Trimming took off 7 bases at V and 1 base at J, with 16 bases between the two ends. The germline V gene encodes CDR1 SNHLY and CDR2 FYNNEI.

The chain uses TRBV7-9 and TRBJ2-1; weak D call: TRBD2 (5 bases). CDR3 length: 12 amino acids. Germline CDR1 SEHNR, CDR2 FQNEAQ (reference sequence). V lost 5 bases and J 10 bases, leaving 12 bases between the germline ends. This chain's CDR3 is CASSPREREQFF. The CDR3 nucleotides are TGTGCCAGCAGCCCCCGCGAGCGGGAGCAGTTCTTC.